This T cell receptor beta chain was retrieved from a study of blood T cell repertoires in COVID-19. Study details: Sample material is recorded as cDNA or gDNA derived from T cells, B-cell-depleted T cells, or PBMCs.

Worth noting for this clone: Other DNA sequences in this sample translate to the same CDR3.

CDR3 length: 14 amino acids. Trimming cost V 0 bases and J 4 bases, with 8 bases left between them. Germline-derived CDR1 and CDR2 are SGDLS and YYNGEE. Cohort assignment relied on participant-reported clinical history. Original processing notes: Amplified reference gene primers provided the basis for estimating nucleated cell counts. Sequencing used immunoSEQ multiplex PCR; TCRdb keeps in-frame clones, though not all of them. Clone size and V and J calls were adopted from that table, with D and trimming inferred from the DNA. The table has 310,000 or so clones, roughly nine tenths seen once. This chain uses TRBV9 with TRBJ2-1; no reliable D call. Sequenced: PBMCs or T cells enriched from blood (not recorded which). This receptor was identified in a woman aged 35 to 49 who had recovered from COVID-19. In DNA, the CDR3 is TGTGCCAGCAGCGTAGCCAGCGCGTACAATGAGCAGTTCTTC. It specifies CASSVASAYNEQFF.